The rows below give T cell receptor beta chains drawn from one sample of a study of T cell responses to AZD1222 COVID-19 vaccine. Generated by immunoSEQ multiplex PCR, the TCRdb table keeps only in-frame clones and is missing some. The sample has some 170,000 clones; 85% to 95% are singletons. The source was peripheral blood, collected 28 days after the second AZD1222 dose. The receptor source for this set is an adult who received the AZD1222 COVID-19 vaccine. Both conserved end residues are part of each CDR3. The D gene is left open where the match is weak. Rows may omit the clone size; those that give it use once, few, many or a size class.

clone_size: NA
j_call: TRBJ2-5
v_call: TRBV19
d_call: TRBD1
cdr3_nt: TGTGCCACAAGGAGGGGACAGGGCGGCGGAGAGACCCAGTACTTC
cdr3_aa: CATRRGQGGGETQYF

clone_size: NA
j_call: TRBJ1-6
v_call: TRBV7-2
d_call: TRBD1
cdr3_nt: TGTGCCAGCAGGGGACAGGGTAGGAATTCACCCCTCCACTTT
cdr3_aa: CASRGQGRNSPLHF

clone_size: NA
j_call: TRBJ1-4
v_call: TRBV18
d_call: NA
cdr3_nt: TGTGCCAGCTCACCACCATCGGGGGAAAAACTGTTTTTT
cdr3_aa: CASSPPSGEKLFF

clone_size: few
j_call: TRBJ1-1
v_call: TRBV15
d_call: NA
cdr3_nt: TGTGCCACCAGCAGAGTTGACTCGGGAGGAGCTTTCTTT
cdr3_aa: CATSRVDSGGAFF

clone_size: once
j_call: TRBJ1-2
v_call: TRBV18
d_call: NA
cdr3_nt: TGTGCCAGCTCACCGTCGGAACAGAAGCGGGTTGGCTACACCTTC
cdr3_aa: CASSPSEQKRVGYTF

clone_size: NA
j_call: TRBJ2-7
v_call: TRBV19
d_call: NA
cdr3_nt: TGTGCCAGTAGTATAGGGGACAAACAGATCGACGAGCAGTACTTC
cdr3_aa: CASSIGDKQIDEQYF

clone_size: NA
j_call: TRBJ2-5
v_call: TRBV7-3
d_call: NA
cdr3_nt: TGTGCCAGCAGCCCGCAGGGGCTAGCCGCAGAGACCCAGTACTTC
cdr3_aa: CASSPQGLAAETQYF

clone_size: NA
j_call: TRBJ1-2
v_call: TRBV6-5
d_call: NA
cdr3_nt: TGTGCCAGCAGTTACGGACAGCTCTATGGCTACACCTTC
cdr3_aa: CASSYGQLYGYTF

clone_size: NA
j_call: TRBJ1-1
v_call: TRBV19
d_call: NA
cdr3_nt: TGTGCCAGTAGTATACAACGCGGGACTGAAGCTTTCTTT
cdr3_aa: CASSIQRGTEAFF

clone_size: NA
j_call: TRBJ1-1
v_call: TRBV27
d_call: TRBD1
cdr3_nt: TGTGCCAGCAGGCTAGACAGGGGGACTGAAGCTTTCTTT
cdr3_aa: CASRLDRGTEAFF

clone_size: NA
j_call: TRBJ2-7
v_call: TRBV4-2
d_call: TRBD2
cdr3_nt: TGTGCCAGCAGCCAAAGTCAGAATAGCGGGAGGAAAGGGGAGCAGTACTTC
cdr3_aa: CASSQSQNSGRKGEQYF

clone_size: once
j_call: TRBJ2-5
v_call: TRBV5-4
d_call: TRBD2
cdr3_nt: TGTGCCAGCAGCTTGGTGGGTAGCGGGAGGGCCCGGGAGACCCAGTACTTC
cdr3_aa: CASSLVGSGRARETQYF

clone_size: NA
j_call: TRBJ1-2
v_call: TRBV13
d_call: NA
cdr3_nt: TGTGCCAGCAGCTTAGGCGGGGCGGGTGCTGGCTACACCTTC
cdr3_aa: CASSLGGAGAGYTF

clone_size: NA
j_call: TRBJ1-2
v_call: TRBV5-1
d_call: NA
cdr3_nt: TGCGCCAGCAGCTTGCGACAGGATGGCTACACCTTC
cdr3_aa: CASSLRQDGYTF

clone_size: NA
j_call: TRBJ1-5
v_call: TRBV5-6
d_call: NA
cdr3_nt: TGTGCCAGCAGCTTGAGGCGGCAAAGTCAGCCCCAGCATTTT
cdr3_aa: CASSLRRQSQPQHF

clone_size: NA
j_call: TRBJ2-1
v_call: TRBV29-1
d_call: NA
cdr3_nt: TGCAGCGTTGCAGGTCAGGCGATCAATGAGCAGTTCTTC
cdr3_aa: CSVAGQAINEQFF

clone_size: NA
j_call: TRBJ2-7
v_call: TRBV7-2
d_call: TRBD2
cdr3_nt: TGTGCCAGCAGCTTAGTACTAGCGGGCCCCTACGAGCAGTACTTC
cdr3_aa: CASSLVLAGPYEQYF

clone_size: NA
j_call: TRBJ1-5
v_call: TRBV3-1/TRBV3-2
d_call: NA
cdr3_nt: TGTGCCAGCAGCCAAGTGGGTCAGCCCCAGCATTTT
cdr3_aa: CASSQVGQPQHF

clone_size: NA
j_call: TRBJ2-2
v_call: TRBV11-1
d_call: TRBD2
cdr3_nt: TGTGCCAGCAGCTTAGTAGCGGGAGGGCTCGACGGGGAGCTGTTTTTT
cdr3_aa: CASSLVAGGLDGELFF

clone_size: NA
j_call: TRBJ2-3
v_call: TRBV19
d_call: TRBD2
cdr3_nt: TGTGCCAGTAGTATCCGTGGCGGGAGGACAGACACGCAGTATTTT
cdr3_aa: CASSIRGGRTDTQYF

clone_size: NA
j_call: TRBJ1-6
v_call: TRBV9
d_call: NA
cdr3_nt: TGTGCCAGCAGCTCGGGGCAGGGCCTAGATAATTCACCCCTCCACTTT
cdr3_aa: CASSSGQGLDNSPLHF

clone_size: NA
j_call: TRBJ1-1
v_call: TRBV27
d_call: NA
cdr3_nt: TGTGCCAGCAGTTTAACGGGACGGCTTGAAGCTTTCTTT
cdr3_aa: CASSLTGRLEAFF

clone_size: NA
j_call: TRBJ1-1
v_call: TRBV19
d_call: NA
cdr3_nt: TGTGCCAGTAGTATAACAGTCGCGGGGAGGAACACTGAAGCTTTCTTT
cdr3_aa: CASSITVAGRNTEAFF

clone_size: once
j_call: TRBJ2-5
v_call: TRBV7-6
d_call: NA
cdr3_nt: TGTGCCAGCAGCTTAGAGATCAGCAACAGGGTACAAGAGACCCAGTACTTC
cdr3_aa: CASSLEISNRVQETQYF

clone_size: NA
j_call: TRBJ1-1
v_call: TRBV9
d_call: NA
cdr3_nt: TGTGCCAGCAGCGCGAAACGACTCGCGAACACTGAAGCTTTCTTT
cdr3_aa: CASSAKRLANTEAFF

clone_size: NA
j_call: TRBJ2-7
v_call: TRBV25-1
d_call: NA
cdr3_nt: TGTGCCAGCAGTGAATATATAGGGGTGAACGACGAGCAGTACTTC
cdr3_aa: CASSEYIGVNDEQYF

clone_size: NA
j_call: TRBJ2-7
v_call: TRBV30
d_call: NA
cdr3_nt: TGTGCCTGGAGTCAAGGGGGGGAGCAGTACTTC
cdr3_aa: CAWSQGGEQYF

clone_size: NA
j_call: TRBJ1-5
v_call: TRBV18
d_call: NA
cdr3_nt: TGTGCCAGCTCTATGGACAGAAATCAGCCCCAGCATTTT
cdr3_aa: CASSMDRNQPQHF

clone_size: NA
j_call: TRBJ2-7
v_call: TRBV7-2
d_call: TRBD1
cdr3_nt: TGTGCCAGCAACCCGACAGGGACGCGAGGGGAAGGGCAGTACTTC
cdr3_aa: CASNPTGTRGEGQYF

clone_size: NA
j_call: TRBJ2-7
v_call: TRBV6-1
d_call: NA
cdr3_nt: TGTGCCAGCAGTGAACTCCTCTCTGTGGGGGAGCAGTACTTC
cdr3_aa: CASSELLSVGEQYF

clone_size: NA
j_call: TRBJ2-7
v_call: TRBV15
d_call: NA
cdr3_nt: TGTGCCACCAGCAGAATCTCGTGGGAGAAGGCGACCTACGAGCAGTACTTC
cdr3_aa: CATSRISWEKATYEQYF

clone_size: NA
j_call: TRBJ2-1
v_call: TRBV11-3
d_call: TRBD2
cdr3_nt: TGTGCCAGCAGCGAGCGACTAGCGGGCTCCTACAATGAGCAGTTCTTC
cdr3_aa: CASSERLAGSYNEQFF

clone_size: NA
j_call: TRBJ2-7
v_call: TRBV7-6
d_call: NA
cdr3_nt: TGTGCCAGCAGCTCACCCCTCGATAGCGGAACCTACGAGCAGTACTTC
cdr3_aa: CASSSPLDSGTYEQYF

clone_size: NA
j_call: TRBJ2-5
v_call: TRBV3-1/TRBV3-2
d_call: TRBD2
cdr3_nt: TGTGCCAGCAGCCAAGTGGCGGGAGCCCAGTACTTC
cdr3_aa: CASSQVAGAQYF

clone_size: NA
j_call: TRBJ1-4
v_call: TRBV7-9
d_call: NA
cdr3_nt: TGTGCCAGCAGCTTAGTTCAGGGCGGTGAAAAACTGTTTTTT
cdr3_aa: CASSLVQGGEKLFF

clone_size: NA
j_call: TRBJ1-2
v_call: TRBV30
d_call: NA
cdr3_nt: TGTGCCTGGACCCCTGGGATAACTAGAGGCTACACCTTC
cdr3_aa: CAWTPGITRGYTF

clone_size: NA
j_call: TRBJ2-1
v_call: TRBV30
d_call: NA
cdr3_nt: TGTGCCTGGAGTGTGAAAACGATGGGATCCTACAATGAGCAGTTCTTC
cdr3_aa: CAWSVKTMGSYNEQFF

clone_size: NA
j_call: TRBJ1-4
v_call: TRBV5-1
d_call: TRBD1
cdr3_nt: TGCGCCAGCAGCCCCACCGCCCCAGGGGGTGAAAAACTGTTTTTT
cdr3_aa: CASSPTAPGGEKLFF

clone_size: NA
j_call: TRBJ1-5
v_call: TRBV12-5
d_call: NA
cdr3_nt: TGTGCTAGTGGTTTGGTGCAGGAGCCCTTTAATCAGCCCCAGCATTTT
cdr3_aa: CASGLVQEPFNQPQHF

clone_size: NA
j_call: TRBJ1-5
v_call: TRBV30
d_call: NA
cdr3_nt: TGTGCCTGGAGTCCGGGGGGATGGCAGCCCCAGCATTTT
cdr3_aa: CAWSPGGWQPQHF

clone_size: NA
j_call: TRBJ2-1
v_call: TRBV14
d_call: TRBD2
cdr3_nt: TGTGCCAGCAGCCAAGATACCGGGACTAGCGGGATAAATGAGCAGTTCTTC
cdr3_aa: CASSQDTGTSGINEQFF

clone_size: NA
j_call: TRBJ1-2
v_call: TRBV14
d_call: TRBD1
cdr3_nt: TGTGCCAGCAGCCCGTTGACAGGGGACTATGGCTACACCTTC
cdr3_aa: CASSPLTGDYGYTF

clone_size: NA
j_call: TRBJ2-2
v_call: TRBV9
d_call: TRBD2
cdr3_nt: TGTGCCAGCAGCGTATCGGGACTAGCGGTCGGGGAGCTGTTTTTT
cdr3_aa: CASSVSGLAVGELFF

clone_size: NA
j_call: TRBJ2-1
v_call: TRBV15
d_call: TRBD2
cdr3_nt: TGTGCCACCAGCATAACTAGCGGGAGTTTGTTTAGGAATGAGCAGTTCTTC
cdr3_aa: CATSITSGSLFRNEQFF

clone_size: NA
j_call: TRBJ1-5
v_call: TRBV7-8
d_call: NA
cdr3_nt: TGTGCCAGCAGCTTAACAACAGGCAATCAGCCCCAGCATTTT
cdr3_aa: CASSLTTGNQPQHF